This T cell receptor (beta chain) comes out of a study of cytomegalovirus exposure and HLA in healthy donors (dated by TCRdb to 2016 to 2017). Looking at the study overall: In an earlier analysis of fewer than 750 of the donors, 276 Gb of sequence data and some 120 million unique TCR beta sequences from some 170 million T cells were reported. On average, approximately 250,000 unique TCR beta nucleotide sequences were sequenced per donor among a few hundred genotyped donors of the cohort, with roughly 19% of those sequences being non-productive. HLA typing included class I and class II loci at four-digit resolution. A later analysis re-examined previously published TCR beta repertoires from about 670 donors and added high-resolution HLA genotyping to investigate patterns of TCR occurrence. To decide whether each TCR beta V gene segment behaved as functional or pseudogenic, an earlier analysis of approximately 620 of the donors relied on high-throughput TCR beta sequencing. Rather than using new phenotypic data, the later analysis identified candidate immune exposures from TCR beta sequences and from how often those sequences occurred across donors. The study combined high-throughput TCR immunosequencing, statistical association of individual TCRs with disease status, and machine learning to predict cytomegalovirus infection status. Donor age, sex, ethnicity and CMV serostatus were collected together with the repertoire data. All discovery cohort repertoires had been generated on a single sequencing platform. The study aimed to test whether cataloging public T cell receptors could reveal signatures of past pathogen exposure. A later genetic analysis used genome-wide SNP genotypes for about three fifths of the 666 donors, treating that subset as a discovery cohort. An early release covering roughly 640 HLA-typed donors comprised approximately 290 gigabases of sequencing data and tens of millions of unique TCR sequences. Of the roughly 400 genotyped donors, 65% to 90% fell in the genetic ancestry cluster associated with self-reported Caucasian donors. Along with the roughly 670-subject first cohort, a separate validation cohort of over a hundred different subjects was used. Because of strong linkage in the cohort, five DR-DQ haplotypes were treated as single units for association and clustering. Typing coverage varied by locus: about 620-640 donors for A, B, C, DRB1 and DQB1; approximately 520 for DQA1; around 610 for DPA1; fewer than 480 for DPB1. Using immunosequencing, the study profiled T cell repertoires from 500 to 800 subjects and related those repertoires to cytomegalovirus serostatus.

The cohort was made up of about 610 healthy bone marrow donors. All cohort members were sampled while nominally healthy, although unrecorded immune exposures were likely present. The donor tested CMV seronegative and was one of the 352 seronegative cohort members. Every donor gave a peripheral blood sample, and the peripheral blood mononuclear cells from that sample were used for TCR beta sequencing. The Qiagen DNeasy Blood Extraction Kit was used to extract genomic DNA from the blood cell samples. The full study reports these points: A cluster of highly shared sequence variants was judged likely to represent a technical artifact of the sequencing pipeline. The cohort was sequenced for TCR beta chains only, and without alpha or paired-chain data the features that could be detected were limited. For the cohort, immune exposure information was limited to CMV serostatus. The study listed over 150 TCR beta chains as associated with cytomegalovirus. Assigning TCR associations to individual alleles was difficult when HLA alleles, especially DR and DQ, strongly co-occurred. HLA typing was unavailable for some donors at each locus, so association tests used only the typed subset. The classifier was reported to diagnose cytomegalovirus status with high specificity and sensitivity in both the original cohort and the validation cohort. Across donors, most TCR sequences were observed very rarely, whereas some public TCRs were present in many individuals. In a later analysis, HLA-associated TCR beta chains were found to be more clonally expanded and to have lower generation probabilities than equally common non-associated chains. It was suggested by the authors that the approach could potentially be generalized to other disease states and immunological phenotypes. According to a later genetic analysis, donors in an Asian-associated ancestry cluster had fewer N-insertions in productive TCRs than the approximately 700-donor mean. A later analysis found that most CMV-associated TCR beta chains appeared HLA-restricted, with HLA associations seemingly driven largely by CMV exposure. A later genetic analysis associated a missense DCLRE1C variant with V-gene and J-gene trimming of TCR beta chains, and an independent cohort replicated the association. Three of the identified cytomegalovirus-associated TCR beta chains were confirmed in vitro to be specific for cytomegalovirus antigens. The presence/absence analyses assumed that sequencing depth was roughly uniform across donors, and that assumption may not be true. Because counts were too low, around 17 rarely observed V segments, including chromosome 9 orphons, were left out of the earlier analysis of 587 of the donors. A further reported finding was that TCR beta sequences accurately predicted the HLA-A and HLA-B alleles for most subjects in the first cohort. In a later analysis, several top co-occurrence clusters were reported to appear linked to parvovirus B19, influenza, CMV and Epstein-Barr virus. According to a later analysis, TCR association rates differed among HLA loci, with DRB1 alleles showing the most associated TCRs and HLA-C alleles showing the fewest. Because the 87-base-pair reads could not distinguish some IMGT-functional V segments, including TRBV6-2 and TRBV6-3, those segments were excluded. Broadly in line with IMGT annotations, most TCR beta V segments showed up in productive rearrangements about 90% or about 30% of the time in an earlier analysis of under 700 of the donors. Linkage disequilibrium might explain the correlated functional status among segregating V segments, but an unknown experimental factor could not be ruled out. In a later analysis, around 15,000 TCR beta sequences were associated with specific HLA alleles at a false discovery rate of 0.05.

Turning to this clone: Its binding antigen is unknown. Base qualities are not provided; no much larger clone lies one nucleotide away.

Library creation used the immunoSEQ multiplex PCR assay. The multiplex PCR relied on a mix of 60 forward primers for TCR Vbeta segments and 13 reverse primers for TCR Jbeta segments. The CDR3 region of rearranged TCR beta genes was amplified from genomic DNA by a multiplex PCR assay. On the Illumina HiSeq System, the amplified TCR beta libraries were sequenced as 87-base-pair reads. The paper's processing steps were these. A later analysis counted approximately 84 million unique TCR beta chains across the 550 to 750 repertoires, and roughly 11 million of these chains were shared by at least two donors. A nearest-neighbor algorithm error-corrected the raw reads and collapsed the reads into unique sequences, merging closely related sequences to remove PCR and sequencing errors. To assign V, D and J gene segments, CDR3 sequences were aligned to IMGT reference sequences. Each retained sequence needed at least a six-nucleotide match to both a V gene segment and a J gene segment. Rearrangements were called productive when the CDR3 lacked stop codons and stayed in frame with V and J; all others were non-productive. CDR3 was defined by IMGT convention, running from the second conserved V-encoded cysteine to the conserved J-encoded phenylalanine. Sequences without an unambiguous match to a single V gene segment were excluded from the earlier analysis of 587 of the donors. An earlier analysis of 587 of the donors called V segments functional above 56.7% productive rearrangements and segregating when the between-donor standard deviation exceeded 5%. A statistical classification framework was developed to diagnose cytomegalovirus status using the catalog of TCR beta chain sequences. In a later analysis, TCR nucleotide sequences were compared against IMGT/GENE-DB human TR gene sequences so that V and J genes could be assigned. The TCRdist pipeline was used in a later analysis to assign CDR3 sequences and most-parsimonious VDJ recombination scenarios. In a later analysis, every TCR beta chain was defined by the combination of its CDR3 amino acid sequence and its V-gene family, and reads without a unique V-gene family were dropped. In a later analysis, approximately 590 highly shared, low-generation-probability nucleotide sequences were removed to address suspected cross-contamination and a sequencing artifact. For each public chain, a later analysis derived a clonal expansion index from normalized ranks of inferred template counts within each repertoire. In a later analysis, generation probabilities were computed with a VDJ recombination model fitted to out-of-frame rearrangements, and the resulting probabilities were checked against IGoR. In a later analysis, hypergeometric tests were used to score TCR-TCR, TCR-HLA and TCR-CMV co-occurrence, with a repertoire-size bias correction applied to TCR pairs. A later analysis estimated false discovery rates by permuting HLA or CMV assignments 20 times. In a later analysis, co-occurring TCRs were grouped using DBSCAN, and TCRdist sequence similarity was added for clustering within HLA-allele-positive subsets. Repertoires with fewer than 30,000 or more than 120,000 public chains were left out of co-occurrence clustering, as were about five repertoires with anomalous nucleotide sharing. TCRdb carries this immuneACCESS record with in-frame sequences only. Its versions omit some clonotypes, under half of them owing to an unresolved V gene in the studies checked, with the rest unexplained. Clonal size and the V and J genes are those of that table, whereas D and trimming came from the DNA. In all, the sample holds 90,000 to 120,000 clones, and 78% of those were seen once. Of the sample, around 1.5% is held by the ten largest clones.

The trim is 0 bases for V and 0 bases for J, with a gap of 7 bases between the germline ends. The CDR3 runs 15 amino acids, cysteine and phenylalanine included. Of the read, only the CDR3 DNA is kept; its 45 bases are in frame from base 1. Sequences SGHNT (CDR1) and YYREEE (CDR2) are obtained from the germline V gene (reference sequence). Recombination connected TRBV5-4 to TRBJ1-3; no D segment can be confidently identified. The receptor was isolated from a woman aged 40 to 50 in good health and CMV-seronegative. The sequenced material came from PBMCs. CDR3 reads: CASSLDGHSGNTIYF. DNA sequence: TGTGCCAGCAGCTTGGATGGCCACTCTGGAAACACCATATATTTT. Joined to the reference TRBV5-4 and TRBJ1-3 proteins, this CDR3 gives the full variable domain: ETGVTQSPTHLIKTRGQQVTLRCSSQSGHNTVSWYQQALGQGPQFIFQYYREEENGRGNFPPRFSGLQFPNYSSELNVNALELDDSALYLCASSLDGHSGNTIYFGEGSWLTVV.